The following is a TCR beta chain sequence with its context. Its specificity is unknown. V was pared by 2 bases and J by 6 bases, with 16 bases between. The CDR3 has 15 amino acids. The germline gives CDR1 SEHNR, CDR2 FQNEAQ (reference sequence). Profiling relied on immunoSEQ multiplex PCR, and the TCRdb table lists in-frame clones only, not all of them. The sample includes over 90,000 clones, over 85% of them seen just once. This entry belongs to a study of graft-versus-host responses after intestinal transplantation. Study summary: Uniformly, recipients were administered anti-thymocyte globulin induction with subsequent tacrolimus and steroids for 2 to 3 years.

The sequence was obtained from a human donor who received an intestinal transplant. This rearrangement joins TRBV7-9 to TRBJ1-1, with a weak D call TRBD1 (5 bases). Sequences were derived from unstimulated CD8+ T cells sorted from spleen or lymph node cells, sampled before intestinal transplant. The chain's CDR3 is CASSLMTGGRAEAFF. The CDR3 nucleotides read TGTGCCAGCAGCTTAATGACGGGGGGACGGGCTGAAGCTTTCTTT. The variable domain in full, with the rest retrieved from reference TRBV7-9 and TRBJ1-1, is DTGVSQNPRHKITKRGQNVTFRCDPISEHNRLYWYRQTLGQGPEFLTYFQNEAQLEKSRLLSDRFSAERPKGSFSTLEIQRTEQGDSAMYLCASSLMTGGRAEAFFGQGTRLTVV.